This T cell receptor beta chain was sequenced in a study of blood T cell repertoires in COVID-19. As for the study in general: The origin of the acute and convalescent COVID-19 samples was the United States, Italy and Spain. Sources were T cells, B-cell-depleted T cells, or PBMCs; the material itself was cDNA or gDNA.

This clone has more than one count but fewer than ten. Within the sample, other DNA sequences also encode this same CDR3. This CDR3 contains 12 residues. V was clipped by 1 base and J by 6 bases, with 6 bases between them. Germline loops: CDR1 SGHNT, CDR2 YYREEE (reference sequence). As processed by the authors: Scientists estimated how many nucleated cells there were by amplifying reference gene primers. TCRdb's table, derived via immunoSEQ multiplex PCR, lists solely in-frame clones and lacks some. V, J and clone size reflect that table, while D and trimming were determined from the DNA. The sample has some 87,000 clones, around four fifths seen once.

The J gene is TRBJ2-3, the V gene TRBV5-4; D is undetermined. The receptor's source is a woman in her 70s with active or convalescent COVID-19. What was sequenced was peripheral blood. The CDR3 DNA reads TGTGCCAGCAGCTTGTCATCCGATACGCAGTATTTT. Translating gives CASSLSSDTQYF.